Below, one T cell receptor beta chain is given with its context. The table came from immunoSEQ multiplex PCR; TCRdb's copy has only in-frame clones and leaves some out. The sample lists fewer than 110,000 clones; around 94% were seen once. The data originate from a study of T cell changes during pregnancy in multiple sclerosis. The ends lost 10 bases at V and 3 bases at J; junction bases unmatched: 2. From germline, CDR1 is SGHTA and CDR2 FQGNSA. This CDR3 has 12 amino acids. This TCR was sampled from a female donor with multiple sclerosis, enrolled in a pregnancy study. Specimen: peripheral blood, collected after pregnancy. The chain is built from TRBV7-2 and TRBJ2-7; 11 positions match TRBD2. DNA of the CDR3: TGTGCCACCGGGACTAGCGGCTACGAGCAGTACTTC. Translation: CATGTSGYEQYF.